The 27 T cell receptor beta chains presented below share a single source sample, sequenced in a study of blood T cell repertoires in COVID-19. Sequencing used immunoSEQ multiplex PCR; TCRdb keeps in-frame clones, though not all of them. The sample lists about 280,000 clones, roughly 86% occurring once. Sequencing was performed on peripheral blood. The receptors here all came from a woman in her twenties or thirties who had recovered from COVID-19.

In the case of this clone: Other DNA sequences in the same sample also yield this CDR3. The chain has TRBV7-3 and TRBJ1-1; D not certain. Germline-derived CDR1 and CDR2 are SGHTA and FQGTGA. The CDR3 sequence is 13 residues long. Trimming took off 3 bases at V and 1 base at J, with 6 bases between the two ends. The CDR3 region has the DNA TGTGCCAGCAGCTTTTCAGGGAACACTGAAGCTTTCTTT. Translating it yields CASSFSGNTEAFF.

V is TRBV10-1 and J is TRBJ1-4; TRBD1 matches 12 bases. The CDR3 spans 15 residues. CDR1 and CDR2 (germline): WNHNN, SYGVQD (reference sequence). With 4 bases clipped from V and 8 bases from J, the junction kept 5 bases outside the gene matches. The CDR3 nucleotides are TGCGCCAGCAGTGCCGGGACAGGGGGCCGGGAAAAACTGTTTTTT. Translating gives CASSAGTGGREKLFF.

As concerns this clone: At the DNA level, this CDR3 is encoded by other sequences in the same sample as well. The CDR3: CSASGEETQYF. CDR3 DNA sequence: TGCAGTGCGTCCGGGGAGGAGACCCAGTACTTC. The chain is built from TRBV20-1 and TRBJ2-5, with D possibly being TRBD2 (5 bases). Germline V CDR1 and CDR2: DFQATT, SNEGSKA (reference sequence). The CDR3 loop spans 11 amino acids. V lost 6 bases to trimming and J lost 5 bases, with 10 bases between them.

The V call is TRBV11-2, the J call TRBJ1-5, with TRBD1 identical over 10 bases. V lost 1 base, J lost 3 bases, and 3 bases stayed unmatched. The CDR3 runs to 16 residues. Germline loops: CDR1 SGHAT, CDR2 FQNNGV. The CDR3 here is CASSLGTGGDNQPQHF. CDR3 sequence (DNA): TGTGCCAGCAGCTTAGGGACAGGGGGGGACAATCAGCCCCAGCATTTT.

V gene TRBV9 combines with J gene TRBJ1-6; 8 nucleotides match TRBD1. From germline, CDR1 is SGDLS and CDR2 YYNGEE. The CDR3 runs to 14 residues. With 3 bases clipped from V and 11 bases from J, the junction kept 7 bases outside the gene matches. CDR3 sequence: CASSAGQGGPPLHF. In DNA, the CDR3 is TGTGCCAGCAGCGCTGGACAGGGCGGCCCACCCCTCCACTTT. The whole variable domain, filled in from reference TRBV9 and TRBJ1-6, reads DSGVTQTPKHLITATGQRVTLRCSPRSGDLSVYWYQQSLDQGLQFLIQYYNGEERAKGNILERFSAQQFPDLHSELNLSSLELGDSALYFCASSAGQGGPPLHFGNGTRLTVT.

The CDR3 DNA follows: TGTGCCAGCAGCTTACCGCGGGGGACCGGGGAGCTGTTTTTT. This translates into CASSLPRGTGELFF. This rearrangement joins TRBV5-4 to TRBJ2-2; 7 bases agree with TRBD2. There are 14 residues in the CDR3. Germline V lookup: CDR1 SGHNT, CDR2 YYREEE (reference sequence). V gave up 2 bases and J gave up 5 bases; unmatched junction bases: 3.

V and J are TRBV11-2 and TRBJ2-1; tentative D call: TRBD1 (6 bases). This CDR3 has 17 residues. CDR1 is SGHAT and CDR2 is FQNNGV in the germline V gene. With 1 base removed from V and 2 bases from J, the gap between germline ends came to 15 bases. CDR3 nucleotide sequence: TGTGCCAGCAGCTTAGTCTCCCAGGGGAAGCCCTACAATGAGCAGTTCTTC. Translation gives CASSLVSQGKPYNEQFF.

This rearrangement joins TRBV10-3 to TRBJ2-3; 16 bases agree with TRBD2. This CDR3 comprises 16 residues. Germline assignment: CDR1 ENHRY and CDR2 SYGVKD. Germline trimming cut 5 bases from V and 5 bases from J; bases unmatched to any gene: 4. In DNA form, the CDR3 reads TGTGCCATCAGTCCTGGGACTAGCGGGGGGGGAGATACGCAGTATTTT. Its translation is CAISPGTSGGGDTQYF.

This CDR3 reads CSAQRGAGEELFF. CDR3 sequence (DNA): TGCAGCGCCCAGCGGGGGGCTGGGGAGGAGCTGTTTTTT. The chain links TRBV29-1 to TRBJ2-2, with TRBD2 matching over 9 bases. CDR1 is SQVTM and CDR2 is ANQGSEA in the germline V gene. The trim removed 7 bases at V and 10 bases at J, leaving 10 bases unmatched. CDR3 length: 13 residues.

The J gene is TRBJ2-1, the V gene TRBV3-1 (or the pseudogene TRBV3-2); 12 bases fit TRBD2. Germline loops: CDR1 LGHDT, CDR2 YNNKEL (reference sequence). J lost 7 bases, V lost 1 base, and 5 bases had no gene match. The CDR3 runs 16 residues. DNA for the CDR3: TGTGCCAGCAGCCAAGCTAGCGGGAGGGCCCTAAATGAGCAGTTCTTC. Encoded protein: CASSQASGRALNEQFF.

The chain joins TRBV19 to TRBJ1-5; 9 bases are a match to TRBD1. Germline V gene data show CDR1 as LNHDA and CDR2 as SQIVND (reference sequence). The CDR3 is made up of 17 amino acids. V dropped 6 bases and J dropped 0; count of bases not matched to a gene: 9. CDR3: CASRDRGGGYSNQPQHF. In nucleotides, the CDR3 is TGTGCCAGTAGGGACAGGGGAGGTGGATATAGCAATCAGCCCCAGCATTTT.

This sequence joins TRBV2 and TRBJ2-1; TRBD2 agrees at 10 bases. Germline V gene data show CDR1 as SNHLY and CDR2 as FYNNEI. J gave up 9 bases and V 0 bases, and 8 bases lay outside the gene matches. The CDR3 covers 16 residues. Here the CDR3 DNA reads TGTGCCAGCAGTGAAGCGCCGAGCGGGGGGGCGGGTGAGCAGTTCTTC. This sequence encodes CASSEAPSGGAGEQFF. The full variable domain, completed using reference TRBV2 and TRBJ2-1, is EPEVTQTPSHQVTQMGQEVILRCVPISNHLYFYWYRQILGQKVEFLVSFYNNEISEKSEIFDDQFSVERPDGSNFTLKIRSTKLEDSAMYFCASSEAPSGGAGEQFFGPGTRLTVL.

The gene calls are TRBV10-3 and TRBJ1-2, with 7 positions matching TRBD1. Germline CDR1 ENHRY, CDR2 SYGVKD. The CDR3 loop spans 14 amino acids. V shed 7 bases, J shed 8 bases, and the junction held 13 bases outside the gene matches. Here the CDR3 DNA reads TGTGCCATCAAACAGGGGTCCCCTACTGGGGGCTACACCTTC. This codes for CAIKQGSPTGGYTF.

The genes are TRBV5-4 and TRBJ2-2; D is undetermined. The germline V gene encodes CDR1 SGHNT and CDR2 YYREEE (reference sequence). The CDR3 is made up of 12 amino acids. V shed 0 bases and J shed 8 bases, with 5 bases lying between them. CDR3 residues: CASSLGAGELFF. In DNA form, the CDR3 reads TGTGCCAGCAGCTTGGGAGCTGGGGAGCTGTTTTTT.

This clone appeared a single time. This chain joins TRBV6-5 and TRBJ2-7, with 7 bases lining up with TRBD2. V lost 7 bases to trimming and J lost 4 bases; unmatched junction nucleotides: 10. Germline V gives CDR1 MNHEY, CDR2 SVGAGI. This CDR3 spans 14 amino acids. CDR3 DNA sequence: TGTGCCAGCACCCCCCTGACTAGCTCTTACGAGCAGTACTTC. Its translation is CASTPLTSSYEQYF.

V usage is TRBV5-4 and J usage is TRBJ2-7, with D perhaps TRBD2 (7 bases). The CDR3 length is 13 residues. CDR1 SGHNT and CDR2 YYREEE come from the germline V gene (reference sequence). Trimming took 9 bases from V and 2 from J, leaving 15 bases between them. CDR3 sequence (DNA): TGTGCCATGAGGGGGGGGCTTCCCTACGAGCAGTACTTC. As protein: CAMRGGLPYEQYF.

This clone was counted a few times. The V and J genes are TRBV18 and TRBJ1-2; possibly TRBD1 for D (5 bases). Trimming removed 0 bases from V and 8 bases from J, with 10 bases in between. Germline values: CDR1 KGHSH, CDR2 LQKENI. The CDR3 is 13 residues long. CDR3 bases: TGTGCCAGCTCACCACCGTCGGGGGGAGGCTACACCTTC. Its protein is CASSPPSGGGYTF.

The chain couples TRBV4-2 to TRBJ2-3; tentatively, D is TRBD1 (6 bases). V lost 0 bases, J lost 4 bases, and 14 bases lay in between. The germline V gene encodes CDR1 LGHNA and CDR2 YNFKEQ. This CDR3 is 16 amino acids long. The CDR3 nucleotides read TGTGCCAGCAGCCAAGAAGGGGGAGAATGGGCAGATACGCAGTATTTT. It codes for CASSQEGGEWADTQYF.

This clone was seen more than once but under ten times. The genes are TRBV9 and TRBJ2-3; the D is unclear. Germline lookup yields CDR1 SGDLS and CDR2 YYNGEE. Between the trimmed V and J ends, which lost 0 bases and 4 bases, there was a span of 9 bases. This CDR3 has 14 residues. Here the CDR3 reads CASSVAWSADTQYF. CDR3 coding DNA: TGTGCCAGCAGCGTAGCTTGGAGCGCAGATACGCAGTATTTT.

V usage is TRBV19 and J usage is TRBJ2-7, with D tentatively TRBD1 (6 bases). V was cut by 2 bases and J by 4 bases, with 9 bases left in between. This CDR3 has 13 residues. Germline values: CDR1 LNHDA, CDR2 SQIVND (reference sequence). The CDR3 protein is CASSITGRYEQYF. CDR3 sequence (DNA): TGTGCCAGTAGTATAACAGGGCGGTACGAGCAGTACTTC. Based on the CDR3 plus reference TRBV19 and TRBJ2-7, the full variable domain is DGGITQSPKYLFRKEGQNVTLSCEQNLNHDAMYWYRQDPGQGLRLIYYSQIVNDFQKGDIAEGYSVSREKKESFPLTVTSAQKNPTAFYLCASSITGRYEQYFGPGTRLTVT.

The chain links TRBV6-5 to TRBJ2-1, with unresolved D. This CDR3 comprises 13 residues. The V gene's germline CDR1 is MNHEY and CDR2 SVGAGI. The V gene lost 0 bases and the J gene lost 10 bases, with 10 bases spanning the gap. The CDR3 protein is CASSYSPAREQFF. The CDR3 DNA reads TGTGCCAGCAGTTACTCGCCTGCCAGGGAGCAGTTCTTC.

The chain recombines TRBV21-1 with TRBJ2-5; the D call TRBD2 from the table was never checked on the DNA. TRBV21-1 is recorded as a pseudogene. The CDR3 is 18 residues long. Written as DNA, the CDR3 is TGTGCCGGCCATACCCGAGGAAATAGCGGGGGCGTTCAAGAGACCCAGTACTTC. This gives the protein CAGHTRGNSGGVQETQYF.

The V and J genes are TRBV13 and TRBJ2-7; the D is unclear. V lost 3 bases, J lost 0 bases, and 6 bases lay in between. Germline CDR1 is PRHDT and CDR2 is FYEKMQ (reference sequence). The CDR3 runs 13 residues. CDR3 nucleotide sequence: TGTGCCAGCAGCTTCGACACCTCCTACGAGCAGTACTTC. Translating gives CASSFDTSYEQYF.

This clone was seen once. The chain carries TRBV9 and TRBJ2-1; D perhaps matches TRBD2 (5 bases). Trimming took 0 bases from V and 8 from J, leaving 18 bases between them. The CDR3 spans 16 residues. Germline V gene sequence: CDR1 SGDLS, CDR2 YYNGEE. CDR3 protein: CASSVGLTSNGDEQFF. The DNA for the CDR3 is TGTGCCAGCAGCGTAGGACTGACATCAAACGGGGATGAGCAGTTCTTC.

The chain uses TRBV11-2 and TRBJ2-5; 8 nucleotides agree with TRBD2. V lost 2 bases and J lost 8; bases outside the gene matches: 10. Germline V CDR1 and CDR2: SGHAT, FQNNGV. This CDR3 has 15 residues. This chain's CDR3 is CASSLTGGDPETQYF. CDR3 coding DNA: TGTGCCAGCAGCTTAACGGGGGGGGACCCTGAAACCCAGTACTTC.

The CDR3, as DNA: TGCGCCAGCAGCCAGTCACTAGCGGGGGAGACCCAGTACTTC. Its protein is CASSQSLAGETQYF. This chain links TRBV4-1 with TRBJ2-5, with 10 bases matching TRBD2. CDR3 length: 14 amino acids. The J segment lost 5 bases and the V segment lost 3 bases, leaving 3 bases of the junction unmatched. CDR1 MGHRA and CDR2 YSYEKL come from the germline V gene.

This clone was detected once. This chain joins TRBV7-9 and TRBJ1-3; 10 bases agree with TRBD1. The V gene's germline CDR1 is SEHNR and CDR2 FQNEAQ (reference sequence). The CDR3 consists of 19 residues. V lost 5 bases and J lost 0; bases outside the gene matches: 13. DNA of the CDR3: TGTGCCAGCAGCAGCCGGGACAGGGGTTACCCAGACTCTGGAAACACCATATATTTT. It yields the protein CASSSRDRGYPDSGNTIYF.